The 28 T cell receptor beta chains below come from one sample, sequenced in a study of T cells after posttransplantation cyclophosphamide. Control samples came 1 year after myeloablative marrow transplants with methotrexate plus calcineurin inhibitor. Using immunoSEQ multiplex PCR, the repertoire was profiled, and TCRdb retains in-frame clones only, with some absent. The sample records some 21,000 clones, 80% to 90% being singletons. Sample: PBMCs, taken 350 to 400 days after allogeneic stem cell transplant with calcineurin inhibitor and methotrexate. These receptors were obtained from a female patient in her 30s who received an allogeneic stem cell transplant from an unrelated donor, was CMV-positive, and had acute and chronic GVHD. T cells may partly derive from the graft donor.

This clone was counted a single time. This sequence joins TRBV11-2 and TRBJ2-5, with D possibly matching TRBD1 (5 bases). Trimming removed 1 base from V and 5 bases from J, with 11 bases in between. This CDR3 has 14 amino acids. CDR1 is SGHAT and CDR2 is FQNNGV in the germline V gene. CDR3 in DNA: TGTGCCAGCAGCTTAGGTGCAGGGTTGGAGACCCAGTACTTC. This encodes CASSLGAGLETQYF.

The CDR3 DNA is TGTGCCAGCAGCCAAGATTGGAGGACAGCTCCCACAGATACGCAGTATTTT. Encoded protein: CASSQDWRTAPTDTQYF. The gene calls are TRBV4-2 and TRBJ2-3, with D perhaps matching TRBD1 (6 bases). Germline lookup yields CDR1 LGHNA and CDR2 YNFKEQ. Trimming took 0 bases from V and 2 from J, leaving 15 bases between them. This CDR3 is 17 amino acids long.

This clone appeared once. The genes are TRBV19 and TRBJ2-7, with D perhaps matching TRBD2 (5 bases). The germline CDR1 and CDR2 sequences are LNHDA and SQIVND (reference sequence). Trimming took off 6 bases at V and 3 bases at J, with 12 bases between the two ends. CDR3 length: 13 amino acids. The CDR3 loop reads CASRLAAGYEQYF. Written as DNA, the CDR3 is TGTGCCAGTAGGTTGGCGGCGGGCTACGAGCAGTACTTC.

The CDR3 DNA reads TGTGCCATCAAAGCGGGGGGTTCGGGCACTGAAGCTTTCTTT. Its protein product is CAIKAGGSGTEAFF. V gene TRBV10-3 combines with J gene TRBJ1-1, with D possibly being TRBD1 (5 bases). Germline V gene sequence: CDR1 ENHRY, CDR2 SYGVKD. This CDR3 has 14 residues. Deletions cut 7 bases from V and 4 bases from J, with 16 bases between.

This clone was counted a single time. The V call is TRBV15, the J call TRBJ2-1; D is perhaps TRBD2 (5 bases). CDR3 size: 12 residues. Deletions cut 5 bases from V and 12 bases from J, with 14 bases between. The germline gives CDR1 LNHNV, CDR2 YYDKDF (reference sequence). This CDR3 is CATSVIDYPQFF. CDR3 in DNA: TGTGCCACCAGCGTGATAGACTATCCGCAGTTCTTC.

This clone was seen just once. This CDR3 reads CASSLGRESYNEQFF. Here the CDR3 DNA reads TGTGCCAGCAGCTTGGGACGGGAGTCGTACAATGAGCAGTTCTTC. The chain employs TRBV5-4 and TRBJ2-1; D may be TRBD2 (6 bases). This CDR3 is built from 15 residues. Germline CDR1 and CDR2: SGHNT and YYREEE (reference sequence). Trimming shortened V by 0 bases and J by 4 bases, and 11 bases separated the two germline ends.

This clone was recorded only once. The CDR3 is CASSFPTGDGYTF. The CDR3 coding sequence is TGTGCCAGCAGTTTCCCGACAGGTGATGGCTACACCTTC. J is TRBJ1-2 and V is TRBV6-6, with a weak D call TRBD1 (6 bases). Trimming stripped 4 bases from V and 6 bases from J, with 12 bases between. Germline-derived CDR1 and CDR2 are MNHNY and SVGAGI (reference sequence). CDR3 length: 13 residues.

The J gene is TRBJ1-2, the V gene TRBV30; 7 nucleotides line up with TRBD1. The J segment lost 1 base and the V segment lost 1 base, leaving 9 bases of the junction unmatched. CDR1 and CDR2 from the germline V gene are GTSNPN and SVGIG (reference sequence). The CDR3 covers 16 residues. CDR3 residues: CAWSGPGQMLNYGYTF. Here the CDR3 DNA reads TGTGCCTGGAGTGGGCCGGGACAGATGCTTAACTATGGCTACACCTTC.

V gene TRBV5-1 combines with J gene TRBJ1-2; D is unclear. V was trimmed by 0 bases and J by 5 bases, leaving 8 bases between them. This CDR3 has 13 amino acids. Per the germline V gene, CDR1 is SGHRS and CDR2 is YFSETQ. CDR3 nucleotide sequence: TGCGCCAGCAGCTTGGAAGCAACTTATGGCTACACCTTC. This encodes CASSLEATYGYTF. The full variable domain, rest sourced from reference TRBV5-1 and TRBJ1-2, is KAGVTQTPRYLIKTRGQQVTLSCSPISGHRSVSWYQQTPGQGLQFLFEYFSETQRNKGNFPGRFSGRQFSNSRSEMNVSTLELGDSALYLCASSLEATYGYTFGSGTRLTVV.

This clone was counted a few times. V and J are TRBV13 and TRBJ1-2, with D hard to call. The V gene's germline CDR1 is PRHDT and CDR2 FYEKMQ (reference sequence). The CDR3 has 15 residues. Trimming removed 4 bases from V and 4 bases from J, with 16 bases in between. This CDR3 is CASSSRSEGGYGYTF. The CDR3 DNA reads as TGTGCCAGCAGCTCGAGGAGCGAGGGCGGCTATGGCTACACCTTC. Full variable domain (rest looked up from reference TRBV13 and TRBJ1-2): AAGVIQSPRHLIKEKRETATLKCYPIPRHDTVYWYQQGPGQDPQFLISFYEKMQSDKGSIPDRFSAQQFSDYHSELNMSSLELGDSALYFCASSSRSEGGYGYTFGSGTRLTVV.

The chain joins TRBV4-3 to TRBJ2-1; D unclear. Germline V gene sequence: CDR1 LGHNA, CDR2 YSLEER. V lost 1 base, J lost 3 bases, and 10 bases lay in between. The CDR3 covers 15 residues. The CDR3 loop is CASSQARGSYNEQFF. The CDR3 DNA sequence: TGCGCCAGCAGCCAAGCCCGCGGCAGCTACAATGAGCAGTTCTTC.

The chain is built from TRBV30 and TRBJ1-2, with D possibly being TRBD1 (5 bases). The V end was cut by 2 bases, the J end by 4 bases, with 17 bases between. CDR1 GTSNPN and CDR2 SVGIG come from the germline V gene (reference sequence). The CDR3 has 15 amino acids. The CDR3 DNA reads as TGTGCCTGGAGTCCGACGGGACGGGAGGGCTATGGCTACACCTTC. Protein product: CAWSPTGREGYGYTF.

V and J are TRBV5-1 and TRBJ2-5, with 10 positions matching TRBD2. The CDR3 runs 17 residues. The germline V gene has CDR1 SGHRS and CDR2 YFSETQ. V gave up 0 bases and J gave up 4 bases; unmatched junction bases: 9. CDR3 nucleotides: TGCGCCAGCAGCTTGGGGCCATTAGCGGGAGGTAGAGAGACCCAGTACTTC. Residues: CASSLGPLAGGRETQYF.

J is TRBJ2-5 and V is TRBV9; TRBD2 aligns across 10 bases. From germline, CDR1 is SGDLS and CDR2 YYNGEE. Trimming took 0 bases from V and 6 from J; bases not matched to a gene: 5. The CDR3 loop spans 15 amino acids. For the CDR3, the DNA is TGTGCCAGCAGCGTAGGGTCTAGCGGGAGCCAGACCCAGTACTTC. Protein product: CASSVGSSGSQTQYF.

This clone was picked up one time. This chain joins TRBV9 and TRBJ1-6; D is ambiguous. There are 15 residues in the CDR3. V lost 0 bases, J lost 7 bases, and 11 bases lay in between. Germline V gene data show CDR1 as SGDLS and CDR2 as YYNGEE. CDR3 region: CASSVEPSSNSPLHF. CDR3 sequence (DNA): TGTGCCAGCAGCGTAGAACCCAGTAGCAATTCACCCCTCCACTTT. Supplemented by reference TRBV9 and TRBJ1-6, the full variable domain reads DSGVTQTPKHLITATGQRVTLRCSPRSGDLSVYWYQQSLDQGLQFLIQYYNGEERAKGNILERFSAQQFPDLHSELNLSSLELGDSALYFCASSVEPSSNSPLHFGNGTRLTVT.

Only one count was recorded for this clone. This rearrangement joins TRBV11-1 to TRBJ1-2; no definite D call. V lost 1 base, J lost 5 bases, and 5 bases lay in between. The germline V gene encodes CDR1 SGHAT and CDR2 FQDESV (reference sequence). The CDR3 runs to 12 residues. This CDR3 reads CASSLDTYGYTF. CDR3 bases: TGTGCCAGCAGCTTAGACACGTATGGCTACACCTTC.

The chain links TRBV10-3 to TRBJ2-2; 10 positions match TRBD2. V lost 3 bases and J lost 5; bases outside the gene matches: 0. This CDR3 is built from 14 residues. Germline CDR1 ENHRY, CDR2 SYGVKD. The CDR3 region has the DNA TGTGCCATCAGTGAACTAGCGGGAACCGGGGAGCTGTTTTTT. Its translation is CAISELAGTGELFF.

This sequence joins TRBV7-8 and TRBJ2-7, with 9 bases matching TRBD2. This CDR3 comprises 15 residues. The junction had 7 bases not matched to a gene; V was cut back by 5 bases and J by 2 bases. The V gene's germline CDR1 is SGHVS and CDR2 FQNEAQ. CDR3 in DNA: TGTGCCAGCAGCGAAAGCGGGGGGAAAACCTACGAGCAGTACTTC. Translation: CASSESGGKTYEQYF.

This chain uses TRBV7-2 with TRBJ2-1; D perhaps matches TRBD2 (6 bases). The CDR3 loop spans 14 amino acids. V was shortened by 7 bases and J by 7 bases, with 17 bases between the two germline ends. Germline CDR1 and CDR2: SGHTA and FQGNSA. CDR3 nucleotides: TGTGCCAGCAAAGCTTATGTGGCGGGGAATGAGCAGTTCTTC. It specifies CASKAYVAGNEQFF.

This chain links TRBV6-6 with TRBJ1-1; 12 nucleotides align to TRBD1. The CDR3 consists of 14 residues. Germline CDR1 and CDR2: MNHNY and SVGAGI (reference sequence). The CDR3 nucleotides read TGTACACCCGGGACAGGGGGCATGGGGACTGAAGCTTTCTTT. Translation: CTPGTGGMGTEAFF.

This CDR3 is CASRNKGVSNTEAFF. The CDR3 DNA reads as TGTGCCAGCAGAAATAAAGGGGTTTCGAACACTGAAGCTTTCTTT. The genes are TRBV28 and TRBJ1-1; tentatively, D is TRBD1 (5 bases). With 6 bases removed from V and 1 base from J, the gap between germline ends came to 15 bases. The germline V gene has CDR1 MDHEN and CDR2 SYDVKM. This CDR3 is 15 amino acids long.

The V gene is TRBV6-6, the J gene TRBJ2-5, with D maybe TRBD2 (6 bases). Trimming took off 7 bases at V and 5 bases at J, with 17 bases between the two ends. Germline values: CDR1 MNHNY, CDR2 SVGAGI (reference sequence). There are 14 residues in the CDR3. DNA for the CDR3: TGTGCCAGCACCTGGGGACTGACTTTCGAGACCCAGTACTTC. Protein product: CASTWGLTFETQYF.

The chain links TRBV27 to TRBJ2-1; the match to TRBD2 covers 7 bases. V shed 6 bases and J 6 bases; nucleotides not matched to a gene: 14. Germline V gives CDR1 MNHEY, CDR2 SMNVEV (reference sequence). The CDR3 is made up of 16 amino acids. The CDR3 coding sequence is TGTGCCAGCAGCCCTAGCGGACTAGGACATAGCAATGAGCAGTTCTTC. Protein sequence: CASSPSGLGHSNEQFF.

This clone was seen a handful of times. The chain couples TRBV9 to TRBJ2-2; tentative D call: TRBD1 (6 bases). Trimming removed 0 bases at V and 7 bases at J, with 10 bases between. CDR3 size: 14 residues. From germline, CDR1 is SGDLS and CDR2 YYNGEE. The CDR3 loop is CASSVVTGNGELFF. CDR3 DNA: TGTGCCAGCAGCGTAGTAACAGGGAACGGGGAGCTGTTTTTT.

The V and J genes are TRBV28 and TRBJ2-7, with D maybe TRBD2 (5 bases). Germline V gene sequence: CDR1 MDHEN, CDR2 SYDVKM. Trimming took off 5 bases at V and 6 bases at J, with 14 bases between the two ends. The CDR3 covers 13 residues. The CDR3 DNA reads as TGTGCCAGCAGTCCGCGGCCGGGGTCCGAGCAGTACTTC. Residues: CASSPRPGSEQYF.

CDR3 amino acids: CASSLGGTHYEQYF. CDR3 DNA: TGTGCCAGCAGCTTGGGTGGGACTCACTACGAGCAGTACTTC. The rearrangement joins TRBV5-6 to TRBJ2-7; D is perhaps TRBD2 (6 bases). There are 14 residues in the CDR3. CDR1 SGHDT and CDR2 YYEEEE come from the germline V gene. The ends were cut back, 0 bases at V and 3 bases at J, with 10 bases in the middle. The full variable domain, in which reference TRBV5-6 and TRBJ2-7 provide the parts outside the CDR3, is DAGVTQSPTHLIKTRGQQVTLRCSPKSGHDTVSWYQQALGQGPQFIFQYYEEEERQRGNFPDRFSGHQFPNYSSELNVNALLLGDSALYLCASSLGGTHYEQYFGPGTRLTVT.

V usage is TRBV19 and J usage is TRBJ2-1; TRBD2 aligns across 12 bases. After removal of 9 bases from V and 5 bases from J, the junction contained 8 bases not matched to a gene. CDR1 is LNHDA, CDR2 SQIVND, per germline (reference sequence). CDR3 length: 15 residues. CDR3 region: CASRPGLAGDNEQFF. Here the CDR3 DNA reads TGTGCCAGCCGCCCGGGACTAGCGGGTGACAATGAGCAGTTCTTC.

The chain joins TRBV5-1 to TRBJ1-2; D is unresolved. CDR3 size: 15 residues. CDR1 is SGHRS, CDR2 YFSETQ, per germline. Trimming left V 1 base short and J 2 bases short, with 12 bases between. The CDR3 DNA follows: TGCGCCAGCAGCTTGCCGGAAATCGGGAACTATGGCTACACCTTC. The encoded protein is CASSLPEIGNYGYTF. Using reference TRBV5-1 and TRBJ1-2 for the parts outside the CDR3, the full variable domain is KAGVTQTPRYLIKTRGQQVTLSCSPISGHRSVSWYQQTPGQGLQFLFEYFSETQRNKGNFPGRFSGRQFSNSRSEMNVSTLELGDSALYLCASSLPEIGNYGYTFGSGTRLTVV.